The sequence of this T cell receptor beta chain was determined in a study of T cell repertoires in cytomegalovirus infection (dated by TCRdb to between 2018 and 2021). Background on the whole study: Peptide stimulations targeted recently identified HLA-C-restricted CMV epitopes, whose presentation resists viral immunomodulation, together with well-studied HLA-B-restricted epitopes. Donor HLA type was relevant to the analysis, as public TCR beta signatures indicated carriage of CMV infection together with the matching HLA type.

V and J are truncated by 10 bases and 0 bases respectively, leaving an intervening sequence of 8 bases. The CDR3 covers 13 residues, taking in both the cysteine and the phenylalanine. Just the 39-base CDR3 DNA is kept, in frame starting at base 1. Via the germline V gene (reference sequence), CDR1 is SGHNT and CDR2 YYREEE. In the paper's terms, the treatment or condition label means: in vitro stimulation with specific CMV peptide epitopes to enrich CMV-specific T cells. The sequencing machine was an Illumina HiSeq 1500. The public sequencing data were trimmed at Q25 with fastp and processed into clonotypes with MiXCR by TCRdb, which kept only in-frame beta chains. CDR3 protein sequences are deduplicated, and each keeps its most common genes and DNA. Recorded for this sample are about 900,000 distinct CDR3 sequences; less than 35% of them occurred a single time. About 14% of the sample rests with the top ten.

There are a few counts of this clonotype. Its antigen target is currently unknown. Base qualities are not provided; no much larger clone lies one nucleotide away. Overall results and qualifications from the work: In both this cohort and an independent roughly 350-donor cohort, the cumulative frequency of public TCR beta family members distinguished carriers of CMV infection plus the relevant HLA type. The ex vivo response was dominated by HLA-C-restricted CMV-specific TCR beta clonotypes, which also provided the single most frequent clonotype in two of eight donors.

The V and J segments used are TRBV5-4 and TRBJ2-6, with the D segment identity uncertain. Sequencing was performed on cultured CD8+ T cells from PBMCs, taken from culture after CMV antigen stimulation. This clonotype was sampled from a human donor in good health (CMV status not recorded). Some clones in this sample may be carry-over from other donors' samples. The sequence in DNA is TGTGCCGAGCAGAGCTCTGGGGCCAACGTCCTGACTTTC. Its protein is CAEQSSGANVLTF.